Presented here are 17 T cell receptor beta chains from one specimen sequenced in a study of blood T cells in healthy people across ages. A J-beta primer mix and a sample-barcoded 5' primer were used in a second PCR of about 7 to 11 cycles. TCRdb recomputed calls from the 5' RACE reads with MiXCR, one row per CDR3 protein. The data contain 1.5 million to 2 million distinct CDR3 sequences, 28% of them singletons. Specimen: blood. The receptors here all came from a woman under 40 in good health.

The genes are TRBV15 and TRBJ2-7; TRBD2 aligns across 8 bases. Losses at the gene ends were 1 base for V and 2 bases for J; bases not matched to a gene: 4. CDR3 length equals 15 residues. The germline V gene encodes CDR1 LNHNV and CDR2 YYDKDF (reference sequence). CDR3: CATSRGQTSAYEQYF. CDR3 coding DNA: TGTGCCACCAGCAGAGGACAGACTAGCGCCTACGAGCAGTACTTC.

In its sample, this clonotype was seen a few times. V is TRBV7-2 and J is TRBJ2-5; D remains unclear. The CDR3 loop spans 13 amino acids. Looked up from germline, CDR1 is SGHTA and CDR2 is FQGNSA. V lost 8 bases and J 3 bases, leaving 13 bases between the germline ends. The CDR3 sequence is CASQGRNEETQYF. In DNA, the CDR3 is TGTGCCAGCCAAGGACGTAACGAAGAGACCCAGTACTTC.

A word on this clonotype: Just one base apart from a much larger clone, this may be a read error. The V and J genes are TRBV20-1 and TRBJ2-5, with D possibly called TRBD1 or TRBD2 (6 bases each). The CDR3 spans 15 residues. V was shortened by 3 bases and J by 2 bases, with 16 bases between the two germline ends. From germline, CDR1 is DFQATT and CDR2 SNEGSKA (reference sequence). This CDR3 is CSASHWRGRQETQYF. The CDR3 region has the DNA TGCAGTGCTAGTCACTGGAGGGGGAGGCAAGAGACCCAGTACTTC.

This clonotype was detected many times. The chain is built from TRBV6-5 and TRBJ2-7, with 9 bases fitting TRBD1. The trim removed 11 bases at V and 5 bases at J, leaving 10 bases unmatched. The germline gives CDR1 MNHEY, CDR2 SVGAGI. The length of the CDR3 is 13 residues. CDR3 residues: CASWGDRVHEQYF. The CDR3 DNA sequence: TGTGCCTCATGGGGGGACAGGGTCCACGAGCAGTACTTC.

This clonotype was observed a few times. The gene calls are TRBV2 and TRBJ1-2; 7 bases are a match to TRBD1. This CDR3 spans 14 amino acids. CDR1 SNHLY and CDR2 FYNNEI come from the germline V gene. With V trimmed by 4 bases and J by 4 bases, 6 bases remained unmatched. The CDR3 nucleotides are TGTGCCAGCAGTGCCCGAGACAGGGCCTATGGCTACACCTTC. Translation gives CASSARDRAYGYTF.

This clonotype was counted only a few times. The V call is TRBV29-1, the J call TRBJ2-5, with D perhaps matching TRBD2 (6 bases). V was shortened by 0 bases and J by 4 bases, with 15 bases between the two germline ends. This CDR3 has 15 amino acids. The germline CDR1 and CDR2 sequences are SQVTM and ANQGSEA. The CDR3 DNA reads TGCAGCGTTGAAGACTACGGAACGGGACTAGAGACCCAGTACTTC. This sequence encodes CSVEDYGTGLETQYF.

A word on this clonotype: This clone may be a read error of a much larger clone one base away. V is TRBV6-1 and J is TRBJ2-5; 8 bases map to TRBD1. Trimming at V came to 3 bases and at J to 5 bases, leaving 2 bases not matched to a gene. The V gene's germline CDR1 is MNHNS and CDR2 SASEGT. The CDR3 is made up of 13 amino acids. CDR3 amino acids: CASSEGQEETQYF. For the CDR3, the DNA is TGTGCCAGCAGTGAGGGACAGGAGGAGACCCAGTACTTC.

V usage is TRBV12-3 or TRBV12-4 and J usage is TRBJ2-5, with D hard to call. The length of the CDR3 is 14 residues. V lost 5 bases, J lost 11 bases, and 21 bases lay in between. The CDR3 spells CASSPPFRKYEQYF. The CDR3 nucleotides are TGTGCCAGCAGTCCCCCTTTCAGGAAGTATGAGCAGTACTTC.

With regard to this clonotype: One junction end does not reproduce the germline sequence, and a read error may be involved. In DNA form, the CDR3 reads TGTGCTAGCAGGCCCCTGAGAGGGGGATCCTACGAGCAGTACTTC. Protein: CASRPLRGGSYEQYF. The V call is TRBV28, the J call TRBJ2-7; a weak D match, TRBD1 (6 bases). The CDR3 loop spans 15 amino acids. Germline lookup yields CDR1 MDHEN and CDR2 SYDVKM. The entire variable domain, with the rest obtained from reference TRBV28 and TRBJ2-7, is as follows: DVKVTQSSRYLVKRTGEKVFLECVQDMDHENMFWYRQDPGLGLRLIYFSYDVKMKEKGDIPEGYSVSREKKERFSLILESASTNQTSMYLCASRPLRGGSYEQYFGPGTRLTVT.

This clonotype occurred many times. The chain couples TRBV20-1 to TRBJ2-5; 7 bases are shared with TRBD2. V lost 2 bases to trimming and J lost 5 bases; unmatched junction nucleotides: 8. Germline CDR1 reads DFQATT; CDR2 reads SNEGSKA (reference sequence). The CDR3 contains 14 residues. CDR3 region: CSARYRLAGETQYF. The DNA of the CDR3 is TGCAGTGCTAGATACAGACTAGCCGGGGAGACCCAGTACTTC.

This clonotype was seen repeatedly, ten times or more. This chain uses TRBV5-5 with TRBJ2-7; tentatively, D is TRBD2 (5 bases). With 5 bases removed from V and 3 bases from J, the gap between germline ends came to 9 bases. Germline CDR1 reads SGHKS; CDR2 reads YYEKEE (reference sequence). CDR3 length equals 12 residues. CDR3 in amino acids: CASSMEDYEQYF. The CDR3, as DNA: TGTGCCAGCAGTATGGAGGACTACGAGCAGTACTTC.

J is TRBJ2-5 and V is TRBV7-2, with D perhaps matching TRBD2 (7 bases). The CDR3 spans 15 residues. V was cut by 8 bases and J by 4 bases, with 20 bases left in between. CDR1 SGHTA and CDR2 FQGNSA come from the germline V gene. The CDR3 sequence: CASQASLAGAETQYF. In DNA, the CDR3 is TGTGCCAGCCAAGCATCTCTGGCGGGGGCAGAGACCCAGTACTTC.

This clonotype was picked up a small number of times. The V and J genes are TRBV10-3 and TRBJ2-3, with D possibly called TRBD1 or TRBD2 (5 bases each). This CDR3 spans 14 amino acids. Between the trimmed V and J ends, which lost 6 bases and 3 bases, there was a span of 13 bases. Per the germline V gene, CDR1 is ENHRY and CDR2 is SYGVKD. The DNA of the CDR3 is TGTGCCATCAGCGCCGGGACGGTAACAGATACGCAGTATTTT. This sequence encodes CAISAGTVTDTQYF.

This sequence joins TRBV4-1 and TRBJ1-1; TRBD1 agrees at 10 bases. Losses at the gene ends were 0 bases for V and 2 bases for J; bases not matched to a gene: 9. The germline V gene has CDR1 MGHRA and CDR2 YSYEKL. The CDR3 runs 18 residues. CDR3 sequence reads: CASSQDSRTGGINTEAFF. Here the CDR3 DNA reads TGCGCCAGCAGCCAAGATTCACGGACAGGGGGTATCAACACTGAAGCTTTCTTT.

The V call is TRBV6-5, the J call TRBJ1-5; 7 nucleotides match TRBD1. V shed 7 bases, J shed 3 bases, and the junction held 6 bases outside the gene matches. Germline CDR1 is MNHEY and CDR2 is SVGAGI. This CDR3 has 14 amino acids. Here the CDR3 DNA reads TGTGCCAGCAAAAAACAGGGGTACAATCAGCCCCAGCATTTT. It encodes CASKKQGYNQPQHF.

This clonotype has a handful of counts. The chain combines TRBV15 with TRBJ2-5, with 9 bases aligning to TRBD1. The CDR3 is 15 amino acids. In germline, CDR1 is LNHNV, CDR2 YYDKDF (reference sequence). V shed 5 bases, J shed 5 bases, and the junction held 9 bases outside the gene matches. The CDR3 region has the DNA TGTGCCACCAGCGAACGGGACAGGGCAACCGAGACCCAGTACTTC. Amino acids: CATSERDRATETQYF.

This clonotype was detected ten times or more. V and J are TRBV20-1 and TRBJ2-7, with 11 bases identical to TRBD2. There are 15 residues in the CDR3. The junction had 10 bases not matched to a gene; V was cut back by 3 bases and J by 6 bases. Germline loops: CDR1 DFQATT, CDR2 SNEGSKA (reference sequence). The chain's CDR3 is CSASVLAGGGGEQYF. CDR3 bases: TGCAGTGCTAGTGTTCTAGCGGGGGGAGGGGGCGAGCAGTACTTC.